One and the same sample provided the 14 T cell receptor beta chains below, sequenced in a study of shared clonotypes between healthy human individuals. Assay used: immunoSEQ multiplex PCR; TCRdb lists only in-frame clones, some missing. Here the sample spans fewer than 400,000 clones, around 74% being singletons. The sequenced sample consisted of memory CD4+ T cells sorted from blood. The subset here: CD45RA-negative fraction. These TCRs come from a man in his thirties or forties in good health.

V usage is TRBV6-1 and J usage is TRBJ2-7, with D possibly TRBD1 on 6 matching bases. The CDR3 covers 15 residues. V lost 6 bases and J 2 bases, leaving 17 bases between the germline ends. The germline gives CDR1 MNHNS, CDR2 SASEGT. Here the CDR3 DNA reads TGTGCCAGCAGCGTAAGGGCAGGGGCGACCTACGAGCAGTACTTC. Its protein is CASSVRAGATYEQYF.

The chain has TRBV2 and TRBJ1-1, with 8 nucleotides matching TRBD1. The germline CDR1 and CDR2 sequences are SNHLY and FYNNEI. Trimming removed 9 bases from V and 0 bases from J; junction bases left unmatched: 3. CDR3 length: 13 amino acids. CDR3 DNA: TGTGCCAGAAACAGGGGGGTGAACACTGAAGCTTTCTTT. It translates to CARNRGVNTEAFF.

The chain uses TRBV11-2 and TRBJ2-7, with unresolved D. CDR1 and CDR2 from the germline V gene are SGHAT and FQNNGV. The CDR3 sequence is 14 residues long. Trimming took off 6 bases at V and 2 bases at J, with 14 bases between the two ends. This CDR3 reads CASSFVRTTYEQYF. The CDR3 DNA sequence: TGTGCCAGCAGTTTTGTACGAACCACCTACGAGCAGTACTTC.

The gene calls are TRBV7-3 and TRBJ2-7, with D perhaps TRBD1 (6 bases). The germline V gene encodes CDR1 SGHTA and CDR2 FQGTGA. Trimming removed 5 bases from V and 6 bases from J, with 14 bases in between. This CDR3 spans 13 amino acids. The CDR3 bases are TGTGCCAGCAGCAGTACCGGGACAAGCGAGCAGTACTTC. Amino acids: CASSSTGTSEQYF.

This chain uses TRBV14 with TRBJ2-4, with 9 bases identical to TRBD2. Losses at the gene ends were 4 bases for V and 6 bases for J; bases not matched to a gene: 7. Germline values: CDR1 SGHDN, CDR2 FVKESK. The CDR3 extends over 15 amino acids. Written as DNA, the CDR3 is TGTGCCAGCAGCCGCGGGGGGGCCGCAGCAAACATTCAGTACTTC. It codes for CASSRGGAAANIQYF.

The gene calls are TRBV19 and TRBJ2-7, with D perhaps matching TRBD2 (6 bases). V lost 6 bases to trimming and J lost 3 bases, with 15 bases between them. The CDR3 contains 14 residues. Germline V gene lookup returns CDR1 LNHDA and CDR2 SQIVND (reference sequence). In DNA, the CDR3 is TGTGCCAGTAGCCCAGCGGGCTGGGACTACGAGCAGTACTTC. As protein: CASSPAGWDYEQYF. Full variable domain (remainder filled in from reference TRBV19 and TRBJ2-7): DGGITQSPKYLFRKEGQNVTLSCEQNLNHDAMYWYRQDPGQGLRLIYYSQIVNDFQKGDIAEGYSVSREKKESFPLTVTSAQKNPTAFYLCASSPAGWDYEQYFGPGTRLTVT.

This chain uses TRBV2 with TRBJ2-1; 10 bases align to TRBD2. The trim removed 6 bases at V and 7 bases at J, leaving 15 bases unmatched. The CDR3 loop spans 17 amino acids. Looked up from germline, CDR1 is SNHLY and CDR2 is FYNNEI. The CDR3 reads CASSPLHASGSGNEQFF. The DNA of the CDR3 is TGTGCCAGCAGCCCCTTACACGCTAGCGGGAGCGGGAATGAGCAGTTCTTC.

The genes are TRBV28 and TRBJ1-2; the D gene is possibly TRBD1 (5 bases). Germline V gene sequence: CDR1 MDHEN, CDR2 SYDVKM. This CDR3 spans 15 amino acids. V gave up 11 bases and J gave up 10 bases, with 29 bases separating them. CDR3 DNA: TGTGCCTCAAAGGAGGAACGGGGGGGTGGACGTCTCTACACCTTC. Protein product: CASKEERGGGRLYTF.

The CDR3 reads CATSSVRVQRSSYNEQFF. CDR3 coding DNA: TGTGCCACCTCCTCAGTCCGTGTTCAACGGTCCTCCTACAATGAGCAGTTCTTC. The V and J genes are TRBV5-4 and TRBJ2-1; D is undetermined. V dropped 9 bases and J dropped 0 bases, with 25 bases sitting between them. From germline, CDR1 is SGHNT and CDR2 YYREEE (reference sequence). This CDR3 has 18 amino acids.

The J gene is TRBJ2-7, the V gene TRBV5-6; D is uncertain. V was trimmed by 0 bases and J by 2 bases, leaving 9 bases between them. Germline V gene data show CDR1 as SGHDT and CDR2 as YYEEEE. This CDR3 has 14 residues. CDR3 loop: CASSLVGPTYEQYF. CDR3 DNA sequence: TGTGCCAGCAGCTTGGTAGGCCCGACCTACGAGCAGTACTTC. The full variable domain, with the rest looked up from reference TRBV5-6 and TRBJ2-7, is DAGVTQSPTHLIKTRGQQVTLRCSPKSGHDTVSWYQQALGQGPQFIFQYYEEEERQRGNFPDRFSGHQFPNYSSELNVNALLLGDSALYLCASSLVGPTYEQYFGPGTRLTVT.

Comment on this clone: Other DNA sequences in this sample translate to the same CDR3. The chain is built from TRBV30 and TRBJ1-4; D is unresolved. The germline V gene encodes CDR1 GTSNPN and CDR2 SVGIG (reference sequence). The CDR3 is made up of 13 amino acids. V gave up 3 bases and J gave up 5 bases, with 10 bases separating them. CDR3 sequence: CAWSGDSNEKLFF. The CDR3 DNA sequence: TGTGCCTGGAGCGGAGACTCGAATGAAAAACTGTTTTTT.

This clone showed up just a few times. V and J are TRBV5-1 and TRBJ1-1; TRBD1 matches at 12 bases. This CDR3 region has 16 residues. V trimming: 4 bases; J trimming: 0 bases; junction bases outside the gene matches: 4. Germline CDR1 is SGHRS and CDR2 is YFSETQ. For the CDR3, the DNA is TGCGCCAGCAGCCCGGGACAGGGGGCGTTGAACACTGAAGCTTTCTTT. This encodes CASSPGQGALNTEAFF.

The chain joins TRBV5-8 to TRBJ1-3, with D possibly matching TRBD1 (6 bases). This CDR3 contains 16 residues. Germline V gene sequence: CDR1 SGHTS, CDR2 YDEGEE. V was clipped by 1 base and J by 1 base, with 12 bases between them. In DNA, the CDR3 is TGTGCCAGCAGCTTGATTCTGGGGGCGTCTGGAAACACCATATATTTT. Residues: CASSLILGASGNTIYF.

V is TRBV14 and J is TRBJ2-7; maybe TRBD1 (5 bases). The CDR3 length is 13 residues. Germline V CDR1 and CDR2: SGHDN, FVKESK. Trimming cost V 5 bases and J 6 bases, with 14 bases left between them. CDR3 residues: CASSSGPGREQYF. CDR3 DNA: TGTGCCAGCAGCTCCGGGCCAGGGCGCGAGCAGTACTTC.